What follows are 26 T cell receptor beta chains derived from one specimen sequenced in a study of tumor-infiltrating lymphocytes in glioblastoma multiforme. TCR beta libraries were built from RNA through three nested multiplex PCR rounds using modified ARM-PCR. TCRdb passed the multiplex PCR reads through MiXCR, listing each CDR3 protein once. The table shows around 13,000 distinct CDR3 sequences, with approximately 72% occurring only once. Sequencing was done on a sample of brain tumor tissue. The receptors derive from a male donor with glioblastoma.

Regarding this clonotype: The junction departs from the called germline gene at one end, perhaps through a read error. The V call is TRBV11-2, the J call TRBJ2-7, with a tentative D call TRBD1 (5 bases). The germline V gene encodes CDR1 SGHAT and CDR2 FQNNGV. This CDR3 comprises 15 residues. Written as DNA, the CDR3 is TGTGACAGCAGCCTTGACAGTCAAAACCTATACGAGCAGTACTTC. Translating gives CDSSLDSQNLYEQYF.

In the case of this clonotype: One end of the junction fails to match germline, which may point to a read error. The V call is TRBV6-2 or TRBV6-3, the J call TRBJ2-1, with D possibly being TRBD2 (5 bases). There are 17 residues in the CDR3. Per the germline V gene, CDR1 is MNHEY and CDR2 is SVGEGT. CDR3 bases: TGTGACAGCAGTTACCTAGAGATCGCGGACTCCTACAATGAGCAGATCTTC. It translates to CDSSYLEIADSYNEQIF.

To note about this clonotype: A single base separates this from a much larger clone, so it may be a read error. V gene TRBV5-1 combines with J gene TRBJ2-7, with D maybe TRBD1 (7 bases). The V gene's germline CDR1 is SGHRS and CDR2 YFSETQ. The CDR3 contains 16 residues. Trimming removed 0 bases at V and 6 bases at J, with 19 bases between. CDR3 amino acids: CASSLGVGGGLSEQYF. The CDR3 DNA reads as TGCGCCAGCAGCTTGGGGGTCGGAGGGGGCTTGAGCGAGCAGTACTTC.

J is TRBJ2-3 and V is TRBV19; D might be TRBD2 (5 bases). Germline CDR1 is LNHDA and CDR2 is SQIVND (reference sequence). V was cut by 5 bases and J by 0 bases, with 12 bases left in between. This CDR3 region has 15 residues. CDR3 sequence (DNA): TGTGCCAGTAGTCTGGCTAGCCTTAGCACAGATACGCAGTATTTT. This sequence encodes CASSLASLSTDTQYF.

The table lists this clonotype with a few counts. The chain links TRBV11-2 to TRBJ2-2; 7 bases line up with TRBD2. CDR1 is SGHAT, CDR2 FQNNGV, per germline. This CDR3 is 13 amino acids long. J lost 6 bases, V lost 8 bases, and 6 bases had no gene match. This chain's CDR3 is CASHGLDPGELFF. The CDR3 DNA is TGTGCCAGCCACGGACTAGACCCCGGGGAGCTGTTTTTT.

The gene calls are TRBV11-2 and TRBJ2-2, with 9 positions matching TRBD1. V lost 11 bases, J lost 8 bases, and 15 bases stayed unmatched. Germline V CDR1 and CDR2: SGHAT, FQNNGV. This CDR3 contains 15 residues. Here the CDR3 DNA reads TGTGCCTGTAGCCCCGGGACAGGGCGCAGAGGGGAGCTGTTTTTT. This translates into CACSPGTGRRGELFF.

This clonotype was counted only a few times. J is TRBJ1-1 and V is TRBV12-3 or TRBV12-4; tentative D call: TRBD1 (6 bases). V dropped 6 bases and J dropped 4 bases, with 15 bases sitting between them. The CDR3 sequence is 14 residues long. This CDR3 is CASRQGLMGTEAFF. CDR3 nucleotide sequence: TGTGCCAGCAGACAGGGTCTCATGGGCACTGAAGCTTTCTTT.

A word on this clonotype: Germline and junction disagree at one end, which may indicate a read error. This rearrangement joins TRBV20-1 to TRBJ2-1, with 14 bases aligning to TRBD2. Germline loops: CDR1 DFQATT, CDR2 SNEGSKA (reference sequence). The CDR3 is made up of 18 amino acids. The DNA of the CDR3 is TGCAGTGCAGTCACAGTGGGACTAGCGGGAGTCCCCTACAATGAACAGTTCTTC. Translation gives CSAVTVGLAGVPYNEQFF.

A word on this clonotype: A junction end diverges from the germline sequence, so it may reflect a read error. The chain uses TRBV28 and TRBJ1-4; TRBD1 is a possible D gene (6 bases). This CDR3 spans 14 amino acids. Looked up from germline, CDR1 is MDHEN and CDR2 is SYDVKM. The CDR3 DNA reads TGTGCCTTACGGGGGGGGCCAATGGATGAAAAACTATCTTTT. This gives the protein CALRGGPMDEKLSF.

This clonotype was seen ten or more times. This chain uses TRBV18 with TRBJ2-1; 13 bases agree with TRBD2. Trimming took 4 bases from V and 4 from J; bases not matched to a gene: 16. This CDR3 has 20 residues. Germline assignment: CDR1 KGHSH and CDR2 LQKENI. The CDR3 DNA is TGTGCCAGCTCACGACGGACTAGCGGGAGAGGTGGATCGGGATACAATGAGCAGTTCTTC. Translating it yields CASSRRTSGRGGSGYNEQFF. Full variable domain (remainder filled in from reference TRBV18 and TRBJ2-1): NAGVMQNPRHLVRRRGQEARLRCSPMKGHSHVYWYRQLPEEGLKFMVYLQKENIIDESGMPKERFSAEFPKEGPSILRIQQVVRGDSAAYFCASSRRTSGRGGSGYNEQFFGPGTRLTVL.

This clonotype is classed as medium-sized. The chain combines TRBV29-1 with TRBJ2-7; D remains ambiguous. Germline CDR1 reads SQVTM; CDR2 reads ANQGSEA. There are 13 residues in the CDR3. V was cut by 7 bases and J by 6 bases, with 19 bases left in between. CDR3 region: CSAAGQGSAEQYF. The CDR3 DNA sequence: TGCAGCGCCGCTGGGCAAGGATCCGCCGAGCAGTACTTC.

The J gene is TRBJ1-5, the V gene TRBV11-2; 8 nucleotides agree with TRBD1. Per germline, CDR1 SGHAT and CDR2 FQNNGV. V was pared by 4 bases and J by 4 bases, with 9 bases of the junction left unmatched. The CDR3 loop spans 16 amino acids. The CDR3 here is CASSSLGQDFNQPQHF. The CDR3 DNA reads as TGTGCCAGCAGCTCCCTGGGACAGGACTTTAATCAGCCCCAGCATTTT.

By frequency in the sample, this clonotype is medium-sized. V gene TRBV6-5 combines with J gene TRBJ2-7, with 7 bases that match TRBD1. The germline CDR1 and CDR2 sequences are MNHEY and SVGAGI. This CDR3 comprises 15 residues. Losses at the gene ends were 2 bases for V and 4 bases for J; bases not matched to a gene: 8. The CDR3 bases are TGTGCCAGCAGTTACGGATCACAGGGGTTTTACGAGCAGTACTTC. As protein: CASSYGSQGFYEQYF.

With respect to this clonotype: At one end the junction does not follow the germline gene, possibly because of a read error. V usage is TRBV30 and J usage is TRBJ1-1, with a tentative D call TRBD1 (5 bases). The germline V gene has CDR1 GTSNPN and CDR2 SVGIG (reference sequence). The CDR3 loop spans 14 amino acids. DNA of the CDR3: TGTGCCTGGGACCGGGACGGCTTAAACAATGAAGCTTTCTTT. Its protein is CAWDRDGLNNEAFF.

In the case of this clonotype: A read error may produce the germline difference seen at one junction end. This sequence joins TRBV20-1 and TRBJ2-3, with 7 positions matching TRBD2. Germline V lookup: CDR1 DFQATT, CDR2 SNEGSKA (reference sequence). This CDR3 region has 13 residues. For the CDR3, the DNA is TGCAGCGCTAGAGGGGCGGGGGCAGATACGCAGTATTTT. Encoded protein: CSARGAGADTQYF.

This clonotype was observed a few times. This sequence joins TRBV20-1 and TRBJ2-7; the D is unclear. V gave up 0 bases and J gave up 1 base, with 4 bases separating them. The CDR3 runs to 12 residues. CDR1 and CDR2 (germline): DFQATT, SNEGSKA (reference sequence). Here the CDR3 reads CSARDISYEQYF. The CDR3 bases are TGCAGTGCTAGAGACATTTCCTACGAGCAGTACTTC.

CDR3 coding DNA: TGCAGCGTTCCCTCAGGGGTCGGAAACACCGGTGAACTGTTTTTT. Residues: CSVPSGVGNTGELFF. This rearrangement joins TRBV29-1 to TRBJ2-2; maybe TRBD1 (6 bases). The germline CDR1 and CDR2 sequences are SQVTM and ANQGSEA. CDR3 length: 15 residues. Trimming removed 5 bases at V and 14 bases at J, with 27 bases between.

This clonotype has only one observation. The conserved closing phenylalanine or tryptophan is absent in this CDR3, likely reflecting a read error. This chain connects TRBV5-8 to TRBJ2-2; D might be TRBD1 (5 bases). Germline V gives CDR1 SGHTS, CDR2 YDEGEE. The CDR3 consists of 14 residues. This CDR3 is CASRRTFSTEELFL. In DNA form, the CDR3 reads TGTGCCAGCCGCAGGACATTTAGCACCGAGGAGCTGTTTTTA.

The chain uses TRBV6-5 and TRBJ2-7; tentatively, D is TRBD2 (5 bases). V gave up 3 bases and J gave up 4 bases, with 16 bases separating them. Germline lookup yields CDR1 MNHEY and CDR2 SVGAGI. The CDR3 covers 15 residues. CDR3 nucleotide sequence: TGTGCCAGCAGTTATGGATCACCGGGGTTTTACGAGCAGTACTTC. Residues: CASSYGSPGFYEQYF.

The J gene is TRBJ2-3, the V gene TRBV20-1; 7 nucleotides line up with TRBD2. CDR3 length: 15 amino acids. Trimming cost V 3 bases and J 0 bases; bases outside gene matches: 6. Germline V gives CDR1 DFQATT, CDR2 SNEGSKA (reference sequence). In nucleotides, the CDR3 is TGCAGTGCTAGTGGGGGGGGTCCAAGCACAGATACGCAGTATTTT. This encodes CSASGGGPSTDTQYF.

The chain couples TRBV19 to TRBJ1-2; a possible D gene is TRBD1 (6 bases). Germline CDR1 is LNHDA and CDR2 is SQIVND (reference sequence). V shed 6 bases and J shed 0 bases, with 23 bases lying between them. This CDR3 is 18 amino acids long. This CDR3 is CASSKSRGQAAANYGYTF. In DNA form, the CDR3 reads TGTGCCAGTAGCAAAAGTCGGGGACAAGCGGCGGCTAACTATGGCTACACCTTC.

In this sample, this clonotype turned up once. The chain has TRBV5-1 and TRBJ2-1, with D possibly TRBD2 on 6 matching bases. The CDR3 loop spans 17 amino acids. In germline, CDR1 is SGHRS, CDR2 YFSETQ. The CDR3 reads CTSNPQQSRDSYNEQFF. DNA of the CDR3: TGCACTAGCAATCCCCAGCAATCGAGGGACTCCTACAATGAGCAGTTCTTC.

Remarks on this clonotype: A much larger clone lies a single base off, so this may be a read error. The chain combines TRBV5-1 with TRBJ2-7; TRBD1 or TRBD2 may be the D gene (5 bases each). The CDR3 totals 16 residues. Germline V gene sequence: CDR1 SGHRS, CDR2 YFSETQ. The V end was cut by 0 bases, the J end by 6 bases, with 19 bases between. DNA for the CDR3: TGCGCCAGCAGCTTGGAAGGGACCATAGGTCTGGTCGAGCAGTACTTC. It codes for CASSLEGTIGLVEQYF.

This clonotype was seen many times. Here the CDR3 omits its conserved ending phenylalanine or tryptophan, so a read error is the likely source. The CDR3, as DNA: TGCAGCGTCGAGCCGGGCCCCGAGACCTCCAATGGGCAGTTCCTC. Encoded protein: CSVEPGPETSNGQFL. This chain connects TRBV29-1 to TRBJ2-1; the D is unclear. Germline loops: CDR1 SQVTM, CDR2 ANQGSEA. The CDR3 runs to 15 residues.

The chain links TRBV7-9 to TRBJ1-1; the match to TRBD1 covers 12 bases. The CDR3 has 15 residues. Germline V gene lookup returns CDR1 SEHNR and CDR2 FQNEAQ (reference sequence). The CDR3 coding sequence is TGTGTCAGTAACCTGGGGGGACAGGGGGCCACTGAAGCTTTCTTT. Its protein is CVSNLGGQGATEAFF.

The sample holds one count of this clonotype. The chain is built from TRBV11-3 and TRBJ2-3; no clear D gene. Trimming pared 2 bases from V and 6 bases from J, leaving 12 bases between. The CDR3 has 14 residues. Germline CDR1 SGHNT, CDR2 YENEEA. The CDR3 region has the DNA TGTGCCAGCAGCTTAACCTTAAGTTCGGATACGCAGTATTTT. This sequence encodes CASSLTLSSDTQYF.